A single sample gave rise to the 3 T cell receptor beta chains below, sequenced in a study of control samples from healthy donors and cancer patients. The table came from immunoSEQ multiplex PCR; TCRdb's copy has only in-frame clones and leaves some out. The table lists around 86,000 clones, around 90% of them singletons. Material: PBMCs. The origin of the receptors is a woman aged 55-69 years with head and neck cancer.

CDR3 in amino acids: CASRESGTGTEQYF. DNA of the CDR3: TGTGCCAGCAGGGAATCCGGGACAGGGACCGAGCAGTACTTC. The rearrangement uses TRBV2 and TRBJ2-7; TRBD1 aligns across 9 bases. V was pared by 6 bases and J by 6 bases, with 9 bases of the junction left unmatched. CDR1 is SNHLY and CDR2 is FYNNEI in the germline V gene. The CDR3 loop spans 14 amino acids.

V gene TRBV7-2 combines with J gene TRBJ2-3, with D uncertain. The CDR3 is 14 residues long. Germline values: CDR1 SGHTA, CDR2 FQGNSA. V dropped 5 bases and J dropped 6 bases, with 15 bases sitting between them. The CDR3 reads CASSKDSFRDTQYF. In DNA form, the CDR3 reads TGTGCCAGCAGCAAGGATAGCTTTAGGGATACGCAGTATTTT.

This chain uses TRBV10-3 with TRBJ1-2; D is possibly TRBD1 (6 bases). Trimming took off 3 bases at V and 8 bases at J, with 13 bases between the two ends. The length of the CDR3 is 13 residues. Looked up from germline, CDR1 is ENHRY and CDR2 is SYGVKD. CDR3 in amino acids: CAISEQGFWGYTF. The CDR3 nucleotides read TGTGCCATCAGTGAACAGGGTTTCTGGGGCTACACCTTC.